The clone carrying this T cell receptor beta chain was recorded once. These data originate in a study of control samples from healthy donors and cancer patients. The CDR3 length is 15 residues. Germline V CDR1 and CDR2: SGHVS, FNYEAQ. The V end was cut by 4 bases, the J end by 3 bases, with 14 bases between. TCRdb keeps only in-frame clones here, not all; method: immunoSEQ multiplex PCR. Of 130,000 or so clones detected, around nine tenths appear once; the ten largest clones hold around 9%. The genes are TRBV7-6 and TRBJ2-3; D call uncertain. The TCR comes from a man aged 35 to 55 in good health. Material: blood. The CDR3 DNA sequence: TGTGCCAGCAGCTACCGACGGAGTGGAACAGATACGCAGTATTTT. It is translated as CASSYRRSGTDTQYF.